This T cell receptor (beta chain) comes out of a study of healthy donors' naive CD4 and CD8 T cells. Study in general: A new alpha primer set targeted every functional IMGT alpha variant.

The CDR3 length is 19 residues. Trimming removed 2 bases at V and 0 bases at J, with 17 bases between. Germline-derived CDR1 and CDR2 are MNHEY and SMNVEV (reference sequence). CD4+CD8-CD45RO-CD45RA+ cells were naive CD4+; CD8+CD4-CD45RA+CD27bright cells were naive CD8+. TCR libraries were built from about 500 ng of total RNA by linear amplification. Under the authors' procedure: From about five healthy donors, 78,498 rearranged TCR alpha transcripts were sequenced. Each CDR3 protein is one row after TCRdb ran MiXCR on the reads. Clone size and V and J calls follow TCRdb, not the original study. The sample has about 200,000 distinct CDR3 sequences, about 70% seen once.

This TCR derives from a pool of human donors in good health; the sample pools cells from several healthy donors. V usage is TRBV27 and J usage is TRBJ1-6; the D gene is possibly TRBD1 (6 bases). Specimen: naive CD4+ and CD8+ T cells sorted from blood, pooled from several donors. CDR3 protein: CASSLTRDRTSSYNSPLHF. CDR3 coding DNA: TGTGCCAGCAGTTTAACCCGCGACAGGACGAGCTCCTATAATTCACCCCTCCACTTT.